This TCR beta chain was identified during a study of technical replicates of blood from several donors. Data came from immunoSEQ multiplex PCR; TCRdb stores just in-frame clones and leaves some out. The sample shows about 88,000 clones, 94% of them seen only once. CDR1 and CDR2 from the germline V gene are MDHEN and SYDVKM. The CDR3 is 12 residues long. Deletions cut 4 bases from V and 5 bases from J, with 8 bases between. The clonotype was recovered from a human donor in good health. The gene calls are TRBV28 and TRBJ2-5; D remains unclear. The material sequenced was T cells isolated from PBMCs. DNA of the CDR3: TGTGCCAGCAGTTATCCCCCGGAGACCCAGTACTTC. It encodes CASSYPPETQYF.